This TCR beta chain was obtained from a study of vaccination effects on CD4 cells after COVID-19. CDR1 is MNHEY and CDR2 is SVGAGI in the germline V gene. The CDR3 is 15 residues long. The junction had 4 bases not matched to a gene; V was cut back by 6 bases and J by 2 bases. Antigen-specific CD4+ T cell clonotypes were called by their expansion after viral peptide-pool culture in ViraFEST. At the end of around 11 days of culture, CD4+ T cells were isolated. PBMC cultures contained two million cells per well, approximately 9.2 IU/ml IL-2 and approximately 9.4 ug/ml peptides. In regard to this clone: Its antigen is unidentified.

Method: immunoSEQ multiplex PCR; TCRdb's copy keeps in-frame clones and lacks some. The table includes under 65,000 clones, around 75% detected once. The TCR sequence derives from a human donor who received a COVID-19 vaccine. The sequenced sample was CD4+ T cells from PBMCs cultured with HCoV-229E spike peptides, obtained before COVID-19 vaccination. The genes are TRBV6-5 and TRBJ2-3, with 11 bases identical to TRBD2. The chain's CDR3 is CASSISGGATDTQYF. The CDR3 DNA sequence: TGTGCCAGCAGCATTAGCGGGGGGGCCACAGATACGCAGTATTTT.